Shown below are 17 T cell receptor beta chains from a single sample sequenced in a study of PD-L1 blockade in urothelial cancer. Sequenced by immunoSEQ multiplex PCR; TCRdb stores in-frame clones only, minus some. Among more than 40,000 clones listed, 75% to 90% were seen once. Time point denoted: pretreatment peripheral blood. The sample in question was PBMCs, obtained around atezolizumab (anti-PD-L1) treatment. The receptors here all came from a man over 45 with urothelial cancer.

The chain recombines TRBV28 with TRBJ2-1; maybe TRBD2 (5 bases). V shed 4 bases and J shed 5 bases, with 12 bases lying between them. This CDR3 comprises 14 residues. The germline V gene encodes CDR1 MDHEN and CDR2 SYDVKM. The CDR3 loop is CASSSNPGNNEQFF. As DNA, the CDR3 is TGTGCCAGCAGTTCTAATCCCGGGAACAATGAGCAGTTCTTC.

CDR3 in amino acids: CASSADPLAGGHRAYEQYF. In DNA, the CDR3 is TGTGCCAGCAGCGCCGACCCTCTAGCGGGAGGCCATCGAGCCTACGAGCAGTACTTC. The chain combines TRBV9 with TRBJ2-7; 11 positions agree with TRBD2. Germline V gene lookup returns CDR1 SGDLS and CDR2 YYNGEE. The CDR3 has 19 amino acids. V shed 3 bases, J shed 2 bases, and the junction held 16 bases outside the gene matches. The variable domain in full, completed from reference TRBV9 and TRBJ2-7, reads DSGVTQTPKHLITATGQRVTLRCSPRSGDLSVYWYQQSLDQGLQFLIQYYNGEERAKGNILERFSAQQFPDLHSELNLSSLELGDSALYFCASSADPLAGGHRAYEQYFGPGTRLTVT.

CDR3 sequence: CASSLPKAGGNEQFF. The DNA for the CDR3 is TGTGCCAGCAGCCTTCCGAAGGCGGGAGGTAATGAGCAGTTCTTC. The chain carries TRBV7-9 and TRBJ2-1, with TRBD2 identical over 8 bases. Losses at the gene ends were 5 bases for V and 7 bases for J; bases not matched to a gene: 10. CDR3 length: 15 amino acids. Germline V gene data show CDR1 as SEHNR and CDR2 as FQNEAQ (reference sequence).

The rearrangement joins TRBV7-8 to TRBJ1-1, with D uncertain. V was shortened by 8 bases and J by 0 bases, with 10 bases between the two germline ends. Germline V gives CDR1 SGHVS, CDR2 FQNEAQ. CDR3 length: 13 residues. The CDR3 loop is CASWERLNTEAFF. CDR3 DNA: TGTGCCAGCTGGGAGAGGTTGAACACTGAAGCTTTCTTT.

This rearrangement joins TRBV6-1 to TRBJ1-1, with D uncertain. V was cut by 4 bases and J by 1 base, with 7 bases left in between. This CDR3 is built from 13 residues. Germline V gene lookup returns CDR1 MNHNS and CDR2 SASEGT. CDR3 coding DNA: TGTGCCAGCAGTGGCGCTGGGAACACTGAAGCTTTCTTT. This codes for CASSGAGNTEAFF.

The V and J genes are TRBV6-6 and TRBJ1-1; TRBD1 might be the D (5 bases). Per germline, CDR1 MNHNY and CDR2 SVGAGI (reference sequence). With 2 bases removed from V and 3 bases from J, the gap between germline ends came to 13 bases. There are 15 residues in the CDR3. CDR3 protein: CASSYPTTVDTEAFF. CDR3 in DNA: TGTGCCAGCAGTTACCCAACGACAGTGGACACTGAAGCTTTCTTT.

This CDR3 reads CASSYRENEQFF. The CDR3 DNA reads TGTGCCAGCAGTTATCGGGAGAATGAGCAGTTCTTC. This chain links TRBV6-5 with TRBJ2-1; D may be TRBD2 (6 bases). CDR1 and CDR2 (germline): MNHEY, SVGAGI. Trimming took off 3 bases at V and 7 bases at J, with 7 bases between the two ends. The CDR3 has 12 residues.

The J gene is TRBJ2-7, the V gene TRBV18; TRBD1 matches 7 bases. The CDR3 consists of 15 residues. The junction had 5 bases not matched to a gene; V was cut back by 3 bases and J by 0 bases. Germline loops: CDR1 KGHSH, CDR2 LQKENI. The CDR3 DNA reads as TGTGCCAGCTCACCCTTCCGGGACAGCTCCTACGAGCAGTACTTC. Translation gives CASSPFRDSSYEQYF.

The J gene is TRBJ2-2, the V gene TRBV19; 9 bases fit TRBD2. V gave up 6 bases and J gave up 4 bases; unmatched junction bases: 6. Germline-derived CDR1 and CDR2 are LNHDA and SQIVND (reference sequence). This CDR3 is built from 15 residues. The DNA of the CDR3 is TGTGCCAGTAGCCATAGCGGGAGAGGCACCGGGGAGCTGTTTTTT. Translated, it gives CASSHSGRGTGELFF.

The chain joins TRBV15 to TRBJ2-1; 9 bases line up with TRBD2. CDR1 and CDR2 (germline): LNHNV, YYDKDF (reference sequence). V shed 5 bases and J 6 bases; nucleotides not matched to a gene: 20. CDR3 length equals 19 residues. CDR3: CATSSRTGLALFFGNEQFF. DNA of the CDR3: TGTGCCACCAGCTCCCGTACAGGACTAGCGCTGTTTTTCGGCAATGAGCAGTTCTTC. Filled out from reference TRBV15 and TRBJ2-1, the complete variable domain reads DAMVIQNPRYQVTQFGKPVTLSCSQTLNHNVMYWYQQKSSQAPKLLFHYYDKDFNNEADTPDNFQSRRPNTSFCFLDIRSPGLGDTAMYLCATSSRTGLALFFGNEQFFGPGTRLTVL.

This chain joins TRBV9 and TRBJ2-2; the match to TRBD2 covers 8 bases. Germline V gene data show CDR1 as SGDLS and CDR2 as YYNGEE. The CDR3 has 15 residues. V gave up 2 bases and J gave up 7 bases; unmatched junction bases: 7. CDR3 loop: CASSVGGGGVGELFF. The CDR3 region has the DNA TGTGCCAGCAGCGTCGGGGGGGGAGGAGTCGGGGAGCTGTTTTTT.

Comments on this clone: A far larger clone is just one base off, so this is likely a read error. Within the sample, other DNA sequences also encode this same CDR3. The chain links TRBV15 to TRBJ1-4; the D is unclear. The CDR3 loop spans 13 amino acids. The germline V gene has CDR1 LNHNV and CDR2 YYDKDF (reference sequence). With 1 base removed from V and 4 bases from J, the gap between germline ends came to 4 bases. The CDR3 sequence: CATSRALNEKLFF. The DNA of the CDR3 is TGTGCCACCAGCAGAGCTCTTAATGAAAAACTGTTTTTT.

This sequence joins TRBV5-1 and TRBJ1-1, with D maybe TRBD1 (5 bases). V was pared by 4 bases and J by 1 base, with 14 bases between. The germline V gene has CDR1 SGHRS and CDR2 YFSETQ. CDR3 size: 15 residues. Written as DNA, the CDR3 is TGCGCCAGCAGCCTCAGCCCTACAGGGAACACTGAAGCTTTCTTT. This encodes CASSLSPTGNTEAFF.

The V call is TRBV7-3, the J call TRBJ1-5; D not resolved. CDR3 length equals 12 residues. Germline values: CDR1 SGHTA, CDR2 FQGTGA. V was trimmed by 10 bases and J by 4 bases, leaving 11 bases between them. CDR3 loop: CAMCGGNQPQHF. CDR3 DNA sequence: TGTGCCATGTGCGGTGGGAATCAGCCCCAGCATTTT.

The V and J genes are TRBV28 and TRBJ2-6, with TRBD1 identical over 8 bases. Germline lookup yields CDR1 MDHEN and CDR2 SYDVKM. Unmatched junction bases numbered 10, after V lost 6 bases and J lost 3 bases. The CDR3 runs to 17 residues. CDR3 nucleotides: TGTGCCAGCAGGGGGGGACAGGTTAGCTTTGGGGCCAACGTCCTGACTTTC. Amino acids: CASRGGQVSFGANVLTF.

The rearrangement joins TRBV5-8 to TRBJ1-2, with a possible D match to TRBD1 (5 bases). The V and J ends lost 0 bases and 4 bases respectively, with 7 bases between them. From germline, CDR1 is SGHTS and CDR2 YDEGEE. This CDR3 comprises 13 residues. CDR3 protein: CASSLGQSYGYTF. In DNA, the CDR3 is TGTGCCAGCAGCTTGGGACAGAGCTATGGCTACACCTTC.

V and J are TRBV5-5 and TRBJ2-5; TRBD1 might be the D (5 bases). Looked up from germline, CDR1 is SGHKS and CDR2 is YYEKEE (reference sequence). V lost 0 bases to trimming and J lost 2 bases, with 11 bases between them. This CDR3 spans 15 amino acids. The CDR3 protein is CASSLGSQVQETQYF. The CDR3, as DNA: TGTGCCAGCAGCTTGGGCTCACAGGTACAAGAGACCCAGTACTTC. Full variable domain (outside the CDR3, taken from reference TRBV5-5 and TRBJ2-5): DAGVTQSPTHLIKTRGQQVTLRCSPISGHKSVSWYQQVLGQGPQFIFQYYEKEERGRGNFPDRFSARQFPNYSSELNVNALLLGDSALYLCASSLGSQVQETQYFGPGTRLLVL.